These 9 T cell receptor beta chains originate from one sample sequenced in a study of blood T cell repertoires in COVID-19. Using immunoSEQ multiplex PCR, the repertoire was profiled, and TCRdb retains in-frame clones only, with some absent. In the table there are 140,000 to 150,000 clones, roughly 79% of which are singletons. The sample comprised peripheral blood. These receptors all stem from a human donor in a cohort sampled during active COVID-19.

The chain links TRBV28 to TRBJ1-2; D perhaps matches TRBD1 (6 bases). V was cut by 6 bases and J by 0 bases, with 14 bases left in between. The germline V gene has CDR1 MDHEN and CDR2 SYDVKM. The length of the CDR3 is 15 residues. The CDR3 DNA reads as TGTGCCAGCAGCACCAGGGGTGCCCCTAACTATGGCTACACCTTC. Its protein is CASSTRGAPNYGYTF.

The count of this clone is one. CDR3 amino acids: CASSPSVSSGTGELFF. The CDR3 DNA reads as TGTGCCAGCAGTCCTAGCGTGAGTAGCGGCACCGGGGAGCTGTTTTTT. The rearrangement joins TRBV9 to TRBJ2-2, with D maybe TRBD2 (6 bases). CDR3 length: 16 residues. Trimming took off 5 bases at V and 4 bases at J, with 18 bases between the two ends. Germline assignment: CDR1 SGDLS and CDR2 YYNGEE. Together with reference TRBV9 and TRBJ2-2, the CDR3 gives the full variable domain: DSGVTQTPKHLITATGQRVTLRCSPRSGDLSVYWYQQSLDQGLQFLIQYYNGEERAKGNILERFSAQQFPDLHSELNLSSLELGDSALYFCASSPSVSSGTGELFFGEGSRLTVL.

The chain couples TRBV29-1 to TRBJ2-3, with D maybe TRBD1 (6 bases). The germline CDR1 and CDR2 sequences are SQVTM and ANQGSEA. The CDR3 has 15 residues. Trimming cost V 6 bases and J 5 bases, with 21 bases left between them. In nucleotides, the CDR3 is TGCAGCGTATCCAAAAGGATTACAGGGAAAGATACGCAGTATTTT. Translating it yields CSVSKRITGKDTQYF.

The chain couples TRBV5-6 to TRBJ1-3, with D unclear. This CDR3 is 17 amino acids long. CDR1 and CDR2 (germline): SGHDT, YYEEEE. Trimming removed 0 bases from V and 0 bases from J, with 13 bases in between. The CDR3 DNA reads TGTGCCAGCAGCTTGGTTGGGCAGTCGCTCTCTGGAAACACCATATATTTT. It specifies CASSLVGQSLSGNTIYF.

The sample holds a few counts of this clone. This sequence joins TRBV18 and TRBJ2-5; TRBD2 might be the D (5 bases). Germline V gene data show CDR1 as KGHSH and CDR2 as LQKENI. The CDR3 has 14 amino acids. The V end lost 0 bases, the J end lost 4 bases, and 9 bases lay between the germline ends. CDR3 nucleotides: TGTGCCAGCTCACCACCGGAGGTAGTAGAGACCCAGTACTTC. Encoded protein: CASSPPEVVETQYF.

This rearrangement joins TRBV5-1 to TRBJ2-7; D is perhaps TRBD1 (5 bases). V was cut by 0 bases and J by 6 bases, with 10 bases left in between. There are 13 residues in the CDR3. CDR1 and CDR2 from the germline V gene are SGHRS and YFSETQ. The CDR3 reads CASSLGSGLEQYF. CDR3 coding DNA: TGCGCCAGCAGCTTGGGTTCAGGGCTCGAGCAGTACTTC.

This CDR3 is CASSPRGGNTDTQYF. The CDR3 coding sequence is TGTGCCAGCTCACCACGGGGCGGGAACACAGATACGCAGTATTTT. V usage is TRBV18 and J usage is TRBJ2-3; D may be TRBD2 (6 bases). The CDR3 consists of 15 residues. The ends were cut back, 1 base at V and 2 bases at J, with 10 bases in the middle. CDR1 is KGHSH and CDR2 is LQKENI in the germline V gene.

The genes are TRBV24-1 and TRBJ1-3; 7 nucleotides match TRBD1. This CDR3 region has 15 residues. Per the germline V gene, CDR1 is KGHDR and CDR2 is SFDVKD. Losses at the gene ends were 4 bases for V and 4 bases for J; bases not matched to a gene: 6. For the CDR3, the DNA is TGTGCCACCAGTGACCCTAGACAGGGAGGAAACACCATATATTTT. Translated: CATSDPRQGGNTIYF.

The V call is TRBV5-1, the J call TRBJ1-6; TRBD1 matches 7 bases. Germline CDR1 is SGHRS and CDR2 is YFSETQ. V dropped 0 bases and J dropped 9; count of bases not matched to a gene: 3. CDR3 length equals 14 residues. CDR3 sequence (DNA): TGCGCCAGCAGCTTGGGACAGGGTATTTCACCCCTCCACTTT. Translation gives CASSLGQGISPLHF.